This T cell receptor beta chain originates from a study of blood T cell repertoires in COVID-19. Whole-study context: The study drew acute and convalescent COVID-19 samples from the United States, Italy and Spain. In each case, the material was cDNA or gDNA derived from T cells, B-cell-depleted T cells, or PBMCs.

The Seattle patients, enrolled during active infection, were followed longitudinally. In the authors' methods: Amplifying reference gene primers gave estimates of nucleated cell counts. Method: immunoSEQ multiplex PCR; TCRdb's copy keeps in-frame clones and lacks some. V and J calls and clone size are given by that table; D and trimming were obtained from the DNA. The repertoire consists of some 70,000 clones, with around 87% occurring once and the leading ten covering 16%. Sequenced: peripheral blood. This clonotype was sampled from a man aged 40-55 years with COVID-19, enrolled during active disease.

CDR3 region: CASSLLDFQETQYF. The DNA for the CDR3 is TGTGCCAGCAGTTTATTAGACTTCCAAGAGACCCAGTACTTC. The genes are TRBV28 and TRBJ2-5; no clear D. V dropped 1 base and J dropped 1 base, with 7 bases sitting between them. The CDR3 runs 14 residues. Germline V CDR1 and CDR2: MDHEN, SYDVKM.